The text below deals with one TCR beta chain. Its antigen is not identified. The sample originates from a study of OX40 agonist ivuxolimab in advanced cancers. Study as a whole: Ivuxolimab, which patients received intravenously every 2 weeks, was dosed at 0.01 to 10 mg/kg.

Study findings and constraints: At doses 0.1 to 3.0 mg/kg, CD4+ and CD8+ clones expanded.

TCRdb's copy holds only in-frame clones and misses some; the assay was immunoSEQ multiplex PCR. The repertoire includes approximately 91,000 clones, around 87% of them detected once, and about 4.7% sits in the top ten. This TCR was sampled from an adult with an advanced solid tumor such as melanoma, head and neck, liver or kidney cancer. The starting material was CD4+ or CD8+ T cells sorted from blood, obtained in a trial of the OX40 agonist ivuxolimab.

CDR3 DNA sequence: TGTGCCAGCAGTTCCCCTCACAGACAGGAGCAGTTCTTC. Protein product: CASSSPHRQEQFF. The gene calls are TRBV28 and TRBJ2-1, with a possible D match to TRBD1 (5 bases). V lost 4 bases to trimming and J lost 10 bases, with 14 bases between them. The CDR3 loop spans 13 amino acids. Germline CDR1 and CDR2: MDHEN and SYDVKM.